This TCR beta chain appears in the sequencing data of a study of blood T cell repertoires in COVID-19. This CDR3 is 15 amino acids long. Deletions cut 3 bases from V and 5 bases from J, with 13 bases between. The germline V gene has CDR1 SNHLY and CDR2 FYNNEI. Only in-frame clones appear in the TCRdb table, and some are missing; sequencing was by immunoSEQ multiplex PCR. Of about 110,000 clones listed, over 70% were seen once; the top ten hold 0.75% to 1%. This chain uses TRBV2 with TRBJ1-4; D perhaps matches TRBD1 (5 bases). Material: peripheral blood. The TCR sequence derives from a human donor with acute or convalescent COVID-19. The donor label of this sample is uncertain. The CDR3 region has the DNA TGTGCCAGCAGTGATATGGGGCAGCCCAATGAAAAACTGTTTTTT. Translated: CASSDMGQPNEKLFF.